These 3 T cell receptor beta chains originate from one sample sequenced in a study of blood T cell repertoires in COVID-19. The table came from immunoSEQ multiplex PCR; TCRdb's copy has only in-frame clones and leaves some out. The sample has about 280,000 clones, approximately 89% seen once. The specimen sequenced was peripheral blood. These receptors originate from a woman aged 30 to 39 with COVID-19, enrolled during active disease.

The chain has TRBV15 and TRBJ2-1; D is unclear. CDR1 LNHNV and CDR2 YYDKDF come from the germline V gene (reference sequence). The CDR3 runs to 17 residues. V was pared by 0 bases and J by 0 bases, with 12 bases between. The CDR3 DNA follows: TGTGCCACCAGCAGAGATATACAGACAAGCTCCTACAATGAGCAGTTCTTC. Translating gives CATSRDIQTSSYNEQFF.

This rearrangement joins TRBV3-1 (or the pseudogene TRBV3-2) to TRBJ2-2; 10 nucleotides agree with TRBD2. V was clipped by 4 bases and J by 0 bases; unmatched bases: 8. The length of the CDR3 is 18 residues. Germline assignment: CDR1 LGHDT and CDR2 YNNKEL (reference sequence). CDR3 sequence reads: CASSRLAGGSANTGELFF. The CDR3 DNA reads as TGTGCCAGCAGCCGTTTAGCGGGGGGTTCTGCGAACACCGGGGAGCTGTTTTTT.

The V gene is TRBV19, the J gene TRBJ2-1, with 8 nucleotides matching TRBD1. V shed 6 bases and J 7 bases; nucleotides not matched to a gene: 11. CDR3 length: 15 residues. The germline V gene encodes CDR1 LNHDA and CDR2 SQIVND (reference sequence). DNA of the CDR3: TGTGCCAGTAGGGTACAGGGGGTAGGGTTGAATGAGCAGTTCTTC. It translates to CASRVQGVGLNEQFF. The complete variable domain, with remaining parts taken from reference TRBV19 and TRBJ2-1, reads DGGITQSPKYLFRKEGQNVTLSCEQNLNHDAMYWYRQDPGQGLRLIYYSQIVNDFQKGDIAEGYSVSREKKESFPLTVTSAQKNPTAFYLCASRVQGVGLNEQFFGPGTRLTVL.